Sequencing of this T cell receptor beta chain was carried out in a study of OX40 agonist ivuxolimab in advanced cancers. At the level of the study: Ivuxolimab is a fully human IgG2 antibody that activates OX40 (CD134). Aged roughly 23 to 79 with a mean of approximately 60 years, they were around 79% male.

Sequencing used immunoSEQ multiplex PCR; TCRdb keeps in-frame clones, though not all of them. This table has just over 80,000 clones, around 87% appearing once. The germline V gene has CDR1 KGHSH and CDR2 LQKENI. The V and J ends lost 5 bases and 1 base, in that order; junction bases with no gene match: 2. The CDR3 consists of 16 residues. This TCR came from an adult with an advanced solid tumor such as melanoma, head and neck, liver or kidney cancer. The starting material was CD4+ or CD8+ T cells sorted from blood, obtained in a trial of the OX40 agonist ivuxolimab. V is TRBV18 and J is TRBJ2-2; 12 bases agree with TRBD2. CDR3 sequence: CASSGLAGMNTGELFF. The CDR3 nucleotides read TGTGCCAGCTCAGGACTAGCGGGGATGAACACCGGGGAGCTGTTTTTT.